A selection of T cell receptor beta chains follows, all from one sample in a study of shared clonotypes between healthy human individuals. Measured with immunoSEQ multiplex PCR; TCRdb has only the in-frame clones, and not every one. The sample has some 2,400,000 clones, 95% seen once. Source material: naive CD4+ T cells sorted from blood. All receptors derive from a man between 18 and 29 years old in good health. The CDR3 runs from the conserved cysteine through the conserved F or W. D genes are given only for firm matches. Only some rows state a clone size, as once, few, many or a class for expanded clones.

DNA: TGTGCCAGCACTCATCCCGACAGGGTTGAAGCTTTCTTT
CDR3: CASTHPDRVEAFF
V: TRBV19
D: TRBD1
size: NA
J: TRBJ1-1

DNA: TGTGCCAGCAGCTTGAATCCGGGCCTTAACACCGGGGAGCTGTTTTTT
CDR3: CASSLNPGLNTGELFF
V: TRBV5-4
D: NA
size: NA
J: TRBJ2-2

DNA: TGTGCCAGCAGCGAACTAGACTCTGGGGCCAACGTCCTGACTTTC
CDR3: CASSELDSGANVLTF
V: TRBV11-2
D: NA
size: NA
J: TRBJ2-6

DNA: TGTGCCAGCAGCTTAACAGCCCTCAATGAGCAGTTCTTC
CDR3: CASSLTALNEQFF
V: TRBV11-3
D: NA
size: NA
J: TRBJ2-1

DNA: TGTGCCAGCAGCGTCTCGGACGGACTCTCTGGAAACACCATACATTTT
CDR3: CASSVSDGLSGNTIHF
V: TRBV9
D: NA
size: NA
J: TRBJ1-3

DNA: TGTGCCAGCACGCTCCACAATGAGCAGTTCTTC
CDR3: CASTLHNEQFF
V: TRBV2
D: NA
size: NA
J: TRBJ2-1

DNA: TGCGCCAGCAGCTGGAACCCCGGGACCGACAATGAGCAGTTCTTC
CDR3: CASSWNPGTDNEQFF
V: TRBV5-1
D: NA
size: NA
J: TRBJ2-1

DNA: TGCGCCAGCAGCTCCGGGACAGGGTCCGGAAACACCATATATTTT
CDR3: CASSSGTGSGNTIYF
V: TRBV5-1
D: TRBD1
size: once
J: TRBJ1-3

DNA: TGCGCCAGCAGCTACTACCCTTCTAGCGGGGGGGCCGGGGAGACCCAGTACTTC
CDR3: CASSYYPSSGGAGETQYF
V: TRBV5-1
D: TRBD2
size: NA
J: TRBJ2-5

DNA: TGTGCCAGCAGCTCCGCAACGGGGTATCAGTTCTTC
CDR3: CASSSATGYQFF
V: TRBV7-9
D: NA
size: NA
J: TRBJ2-1

DNA: TGTGCCTGGAGTGGTCCGGTAGATCTCCATTTT
CDR3: CAWSGPVDLHF
V: TRBV30
D: NA
size: NA
J: TRBJ1-3

DNA: TGTGCCAGCAGCTTAGATCAGAACACTGAAGCTTTCTTT
CDR3: CASSLDQNTEAFF
V: TRBV7-9
D: NA
size: NA
J: TRBJ1-1

DNA: TGTGCCAGTAGTATACTCTCCCCTCGACAGGCGAACTATGGCTACACCTTC
CDR3: CASSILSPRQANYGYTF
V: TRBV19
D: NA
size: NA
J: TRBJ1-2

DNA: TGTGCCAGCAGTGAACAGGGTGGAGTGACAGATACGCAGTATTTT
CDR3: CASSEQGGVTDTQYF
V: TRBV6-1
D: NA
size: NA
J: TRBJ2-3

DNA: TGTGCCAGCTCACCACCTTTTGCCGGGAGCGATCTCAATACGCAGTATTTT
CDR3: CASSPPFAGSDLNTQYF
V: TRBV18
D: NA
size: NA
J: TRBJ2-3

DNA: TGCGCCAGCACCCGGGGACAGGAAAACACCGGGGAGCTGTTTTTT
CDR3: CASTRGQENTGELFF
V: TRBV5-1
D: TRBD1
size: NA
J: TRBJ2-2

DNA: TGTGCCAGCAGCTTCGTAAACACTGAAGCTTTCTTT
CDR3: CASSFVNTEAFF
V: TRBV13
D: NA
size: NA
J: TRBJ1-1

DNA: TGTGCCAGCAGTGAGAGGCTAGCCGCAGAGACCCAGTACTTC
CDR3: CASSERLAAETQYF
V: TRBV2
D: NA
size: NA
J: TRBJ2-5

DNA: TGCGCCAGCAGCTTGGTAGTCCAGGGCTTTCCCCTCCACTTT
CDR3: CASSLVVQGFPLHF
V: TRBV5-1
D: NA
size: NA
J: TRBJ1-6

DNA: TGTGCCAGCAGCGTAGAGGGGGGATCCTACGAGCAGTACTTC
CDR3: CASSVEGGSYEQYF
V: TRBV9
D: NA
size: NA
J: TRBJ2-7

DNA: TGTGCCAGGATTAATCAGCCCCAGCATTTT
CDR3: CARINQPQHF
V: TRBV19
D: NA
size: NA
J: TRBJ1-5

DNA: TGTGCCAGCAGCTTATCTGGGAGCATGAGCTCCTACGAGCAGTACTTC
CDR3: CASSLSGSMSSYEQYF
V: TRBV7-2
D: NA
size: once
J: TRBJ2-7

DNA: TGTGCCAGCAGTTTACCTCAGGGGTCCCCTAACTATGGCTACACCTTC
CDR3: CASSLPQGSPNYGYTF
V: TRBV28
D: NA
size: NA
J: TRBJ1-2

DNA: TGTGCCAGCTCGAATACGCCGGACTTCTCTGGAAACACCATATATTTT
CDR3: CASSNTPDFSGNTIYF
V: TRBV18
D: NA
size: NA
J: TRBJ1-3

DNA: TGTGCCAGCAGCTTGGGTGTCGGATCCTACGAGCAGTACTTC
CDR3: CASSLGVGSYEQYF
V: TRBV7-2
D: NA
size: NA
J: TRBJ2-7

DNA: TGTGCCAGCAGCTTGGGGCAGGGAGGCTATGGCTACACCTTC
CDR3: CASSLGQGGYGYTF
V: TRBV5-4
D: NA
size: once
J: TRBJ1-2

DNA: TGTGCCAGCAGTTTGGAACAGGGGAGCACAGATACGCAGTATTTT
CDR3: CASSLEQGSTDTQYF
V: TRBV27
D: TRBD1
size: NA
J: TRBJ2-3

DNA: TGTGCCAGCAGCCCCTCGGCGGAGCCTTATGGCTACACCTTC
CDR3: CASSPSAEPYGYTF
V: TRBV6-5
D: NA
size: once
J: TRBJ1-2

DNA: TGCGCCAGCAGCTTGCAGTGGCAGGGGGCGGATTCACCCCTCCACTTT
CDR3: CASSLQWQGADSPLHF
V: TRBV5-1
D: TRBD1
size: NA
J: TRBJ1-6

DNA: TGTGCCAGCAGTACCACTGGTAATGAGCAGTTCTTC
CDR3: CASSTTGNEQFF
V: TRBV6-1
D: NA
size: NA
J: TRBJ2-1